This TCR beta chain was sequenced during a study of T-cell reconstitution after alpha-beta-depleted transplantation in children. Preparation of the TCRbeta library used unique molecular identifiers. TCRdb fed the PCR reads into MiXCR, producing one record per CDR3 protein. Of about 610,000 distinct CDR3 sequences listed, about 10% are singletons. This CDR3 comprises 22 residues. J lost 0 bases, V lost 0 bases, and 13 bases had no gene match. Germline loops: CDR1 MGHRA, CDR2 YSYEKL. This clonotype has just a few counts. The clonotype comes from a human donor who donated a stem cell graft to a child with acute myeloid leukemia. The sample here was PBMCs from the stem cell graft donor, taken from the stem cell graft. This chain joins TRBV4-1 and TRBJ2-6; 11 bases fit TRBD2. In DNA, the CDR3 is TGCGCCAGCAGCCAAGATCTCGTGGCTAGCGGGAGGTTGAGCTCTGGGGCCAACGTCCTGACTTTC. This encodes CASSQDLVASGRLSSGANVLTF.